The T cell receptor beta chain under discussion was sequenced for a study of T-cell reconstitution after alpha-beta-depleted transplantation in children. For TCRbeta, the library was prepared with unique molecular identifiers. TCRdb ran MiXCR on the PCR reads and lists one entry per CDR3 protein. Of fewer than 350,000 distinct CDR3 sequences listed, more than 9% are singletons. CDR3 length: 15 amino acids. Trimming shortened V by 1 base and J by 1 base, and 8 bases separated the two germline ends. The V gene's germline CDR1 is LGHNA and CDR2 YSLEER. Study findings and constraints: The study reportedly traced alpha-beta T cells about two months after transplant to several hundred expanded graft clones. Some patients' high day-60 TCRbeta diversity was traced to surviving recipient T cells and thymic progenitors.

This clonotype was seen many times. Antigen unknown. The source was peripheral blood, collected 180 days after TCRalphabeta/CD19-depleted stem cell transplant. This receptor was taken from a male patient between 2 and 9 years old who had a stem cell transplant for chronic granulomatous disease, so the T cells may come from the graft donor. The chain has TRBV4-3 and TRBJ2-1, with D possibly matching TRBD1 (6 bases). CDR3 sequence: CASSQGTGSYNEQFF. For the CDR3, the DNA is TGCGCCAGCAGCCAAGGCACAGGGTCCTACAATGAGCAGTTCTTC.